The 21 T cell receptor beta chains below were found in one sample sequenced in a study of T cell responses to AZD1222 COVID-19 vaccine. This table comes from immunoSEQ multiplex PCR, and its TCRdb copy is limited to in-frame clones, with some not included. Of 80,000 to 130,000 clones listed, about 88% are singletons. The material sequenced was peripheral blood, taken on day 0 of AZD1222 vaccination. These receptors were collected from an adult in good health.

This sequence joins TRBV19 and TRBJ2-2; D uncertain. The length of the CDR3 is 14 residues. Trimming removed 2 bases from V and 1 base from J, with 5 bases in between. Germline V gene sequence: CDR1 LNHDA, CDR2 SQIVND (reference sequence). The CDR3 region has the DNA TGTGCCAGTAGTATAAAGGGGAACACCGGGGAGCTGTTTTTT. It yields the protein CASSIKGNTGELFF.

The gene calls are TRBV7-8 and TRBJ2-1; no reliable D call. The CDR3 spans 13 residues. The V gene's germline CDR1 is SGHVS and CDR2 FQNEAQ. The V end was cut by 2 bases, the J end by 12 bases, with 14 bases between. CDR3 sequence reads: CASSLRSNRGQFF. The CDR3 nucleotides read TGTGCCAGCAGCTTAAGGTCTAATCGTGGGCAGTTCTTC.

The count of this clone is one. The rearrangement links TRBV7-2 to TRBJ2-7, with 13 nucleotides matching TRBD2. This CDR3 contains 18 residues. Germline V gene lookup returns CDR1 SGHTA and CDR2 FQGNSA. Trimming took 5 bases from V and 1 from J; bases not matched to a gene: 11. The CDR3 spells CASSEGLAGVISSYEQYF. For the CDR3, the DNA is TGTGCCAGCAGCGAAGGACTAGCGGGAGTAATTTCGTCCTACGAGCAGTACTTC. The complete variable domain, with remaining parts taken from reference TRBV7-2 and TRBJ2-7, reads GAGVSQSPSNKVTEKGKDVELRCDPISGHTALYWYRQSLGQGLEFLIYFQGNSAPDKSGLPSDRFSAERTGGSVSTLTIQRTQQEDSAVYLCASSEGLAGVISSYEQYFGPGTRLTVT.

The genes are TRBV7-8 and TRBJ1-5; TRBD1 agrees at 10 bases. V trimming: 5 bases; J trimming: 5 bases; junction bases outside the gene matches: 6. This CDR3 spans 15 amino acids. Germline CDR1 and CDR2: SGHVS and FQNEAQ. In nucleotides, the CDR3 is TGTGCCAGCAGCCGGTTCGGGACAGGGGATCAGCCCCAGCATTTT. This sequence encodes CASSRFGTGDQPQHF.

This chain uses TRBV30 with TRBJ2-2; a weak D match, TRBD2 (5 bases). Germline assignment: CDR1 GTSNPN and CDR2 SVGIG (reference sequence). V gave up 1 base and J gave up 1 base, with 7 bases separating them. CDR3 length equals 14 residues. CDR3: CAWSGTGNTGELFF. The CDR3 DNA follows: TGTGCCTGGAGTGGGACTGGGAACACCGGGGAGCTGTTTTTT.

This clone was seen once. The rearrangement joins TRBV7-8 to TRBJ1-2, with D possibly being TRBD1 (5 bases). Looked up from germline, CDR1 is SGHVS and CDR2 is FQNEAQ. Trimming removed 3 bases at V and 1 base at J, with 18 bases between. The CDR3 covers 17 residues. The CDR3 nucleotides read TGTGCCAGCAGCTTCGTGGGGCGGACATTGGTTAACTATGGCTACACCTTC. Its translation is CASSFVGRTLVNYGYTF.

The V call is TRBV5-3, the J call TRBJ2-2; 15 bases line up with TRBD2. TRBV5-3 is placed among ORFs of uncertain function. The CDR3 is 20 residues long. V was pared by 3 bases and J by 3 bases, with 12 bases of the junction left unmatched. The CDR3 region has the DNA TGTGCCAGAAGCTACGAACCGGGACTAGCGGGGGGCAGGGACACCGGGGAGCTGTTTTTT. It specifies CARSYEPGLAGGRDTGELFF.

The gene calls are TRBV6-5 and TRBJ1-5; weak D call: TRBD1 (6 bases). The germline V and J ends were trimmed by 0 bases and 6 bases, with 12 bases remaining between them. The germline V gene encodes CDR1 MNHEY and CDR2 SVGAGI. This CDR3 region has 15 residues. This CDR3 is CASSYSAGGGQPQHF. The CDR3 DNA reads as TGTGCCAGCAGTTACTCGGCGGGGGGCGGTCAGCCCCAGCATTTT.

This clone appeared a few times. V usage is TRBV29-1 and J usage is TRBJ1-2, with D possibly TRBD1 on 6 matching bases. This CDR3 region has 13 residues. Germline V gene data show CDR1 as SQVTM and CDR2 as ANQGSEA. With 5 bases removed from V and 7 bases from J, the gap between germline ends came to 17 bases. The CDR3 loop is CSVSIGGALGYTF. The CDR3 nucleotides read TGCAGCGTTTCTATTGGGGGGGCGCTTGGCTACACCTTC.

The rearrangement joins TRBV19 to TRBJ2-1; no firm D call. V dropped 5 bases and J dropped 5 bases, with 16 bases sitting between them. Germline V lookup: CDR1 LNHDA, CDR2 SQIVND (reference sequence). The CDR3 consists of 15 residues. This chain's CDR3 is CASSPDPLADNEQFF. The CDR3 nucleotides read TGTGCCAGTAGTCCGGACCCATTGGCGGACAATGAGCAGTTCTTC. Based on the CDR3 plus reference TRBV19 and TRBJ2-1, the full variable domain is DGGITQSPKYLFRKEGQNVTLSCEQNLNHDAMYWYRQDPGQGLRLIYYSQIVNDFQKGDIAEGYSVSREKKESFPLTVTSAQKNPTAFYLCASSPDPLADNEQFFGPGTRLTVL.

The chain uses TRBV19 and TRBJ1-2; the match to TRBD1 covers 7 bases. This CDR3 is built from 14 residues. Germline CDR1 and CDR2: LNHDA and SQIVND (reference sequence). V was pared by 7 bases and J by 2 bases, with 7 bases of the junction left unmatched. CDR3 DNA sequence: TGTGCCAGTATCAGGGGGGACAGCAACTATGGCTACACCTTC. As protein: CASIRGDSNYGYTF.

The chain links TRBV9 to TRBJ1-6; perhaps TRBD1 as D (6 bases). The CDR3 has 15 residues. Germline V gene sequence: CDR1 SGDLS, CDR2 YYNGEE. Deletions cut 0 bases from V and 8 bases from J, with 12 bases between. This CDR3 is CASSVGGGGYSPLHF. As DNA, the CDR3 is TGTGCCAGCAGCGTAGGAGGGGGGGGATATTCACCCCTCCACTTT.

V is TRBV2 and J is TRBJ2-5; D is unclear. Germline V gene data show CDR1 as SNHLY and CDR2 as FYNNEI. Trimming pared 4 bases from V and 5 bases from J, leaving 5 bases between. The CDR3 is made up of 11 amino acids. CDR3 nucleotides: TGTGCCAGCAGTGTGGGGGAGACCCAGTACTTC. It is translated as CASSVGETQYF.

This clone was observed once. The V gene is TRBV27, the J gene TRBJ1-5; D is undetermined. Germline V gene lookup returns CDR1 MNHEY and CDR2 SMNVEV (reference sequence). V lost 1 base, J lost 2 bases, and 12 bases lay in between. This CDR3 is built from 16 residues. As DNA, the CDR3 is TGTGCCAGCAGTTTATTTGGGGTATCGGGCAATCAGCCCCAGCATTTT. It yields the protein CASSLFGVSGNQPQHF.

The chain joins TRBV10-1 to TRBJ1-1; a possible D gene is TRBD1 (5 bases). Trimming took 4 bases from V and 8 from J, leaving 14 bases between them. From germline, CDR1 is WNHNN and CDR2 SYGVQD (reference sequence). The length of the CDR3 is 13 residues. The CDR3 loop is CASSAGAGQEAFF. In nucleotides, the CDR3 is TGCGCCAGCAGTGCCGGAGCAGGACAAGAAGCTTTCTTT.

This clone was recorded a few times. V is TRBV3-1 (or the pseudogene TRBV3-2) and J is TRBJ2-1; 16 bases match TRBD2. The V segment lost 4 bases and the J segment 8 bases; nucleotides outside the gene matches: 14. Germline CDR1 is LGHDT and CDR2 is YNNKEL (reference sequence). This CDR3 region has 19 residues. The CDR3 DNA is TGTGCCAGCAGCCCTCTTAGATCCGGGACTAGCGGGAGGGTAGATGAGCAGTTCTTC. The encoded protein is CASSPLRSGTSGRVDEQFF.

The gene calls are TRBV12-5 and TRBJ2-7; 8 nucleotides align to TRBD2. This CDR3 has 16 residues. Germline-derived CDR1 and CDR2 are LGHNT and FRNRAP. V gave up 4 bases and J gave up 7 bases; unmatched junction bases: 15. CDR3 sequence (DNA): TGTGCTAGTGGTTCCCCTCAAATCGCGGGGGGAGGGGAGCAGTACTTC. Its protein product is CASGSPQIAGGGEQYF.

This chain links TRBV30 with TRBJ2-7, with TRBD1 as a possible D gene (6 bases). The V end lost 0 bases, the J end lost 1 base, and 7 bases lay between the germline ends. The CDR3 runs 13 residues. CDR1 is GTSNPN and CDR2 is SVGIG in the germline V gene (reference sequence). This CDR3 reads CAWSVDSSYEQYF. CDR3 DNA: TGTGCCTGGAGTGTGGACAGTTCCTACGAGCAGTACTTC.

The rearrangement joins TRBV6-2 or TRBV6-3 to TRBJ1-4; no firm D call. Trimming stripped 6 bases from V and 15 bases from J, with 26 bases between. This CDR3 has 15 residues. Germline lookup yields CDR1 MNHEY and CDR2 SVGEGT. This chain's CDR3 is CASSGWTLNFERLFF. The CDR3 nucleotides read TGTGCCAGCAGCGGGTGGACGCTCAATTTCGAAAGGTTGTTTTTT.

This chain joins TRBV5-1 and TRBJ2-3; either TRBD1 or TRBD2 may supply D (5 bases each). Germline values: CDR1 SGHRS, CDR2 YFSETQ. V was trimmed by 5 bases and J by 5 bases, leaving 18 bases between them. The CDR3 is made up of 15 amino acids. The CDR3 is CASRRTGLRGDTQYF. The CDR3 nucleotides read TGCGCCAGCAGAAGAACAGGACTTAGAGGAGATACGCAGTATTTT.

This clone has just one count. V gene TRBV4-1 combines with J gene TRBJ1-1; D is undetermined. Trimming removed 11 bases from V and 0 bases from J, with 16 bases in between. Germline V gives CDR1 MGHRA, CDR2 YSYEKL. There are 14 residues in the CDR3. CDR3 sequence: CAGIPGHMNTEAFF. CDR3 coding DNA: TGCGCCGGGATACCCGGGCACATGAACACTGAAGCTTTCTTT.